This record looks at one TCR beta chain sequence and its context. Its antigen is still unknown. This record belongs to a study of CD8+ T cells in alopecia areata. On the study more broadly: Treatment comprised oral tofacitinib, 5 to 10 mg twice daily, in treated patients.

Extraction of RNA preceded its reverse transcription into cDNA, which served as the sequencing template. Some clones are missing from TCRdb's copy, which holds only in-frame ones; the method was immunoSEQ multiplex PCR. The data show 150,000 or so clones, around 87% seen once. General study findings and limits: When scalp samples are sequenced, resident alphabeta T cells of normal skin are also captured.

Germline CDR1 is MNHEY and CDR2 is SVGAGI. This CDR3 region has 15 residues. Trimming cost V 5 bases and J 0 bases; bases outside gene matches: 3. This receptor was identified in a human donor with alopecia areata. Specimen: CD8+ T cells sorted from blood, collected at week 0. This chain links TRBV6-5 with TRBJ2-1; 8 bases map to TRBD1. The CDR3 sequence: CASSLQGGSYNEQFF. CDR3 nucleotides: TGTGCCAGCAGTCTACAGGGGGGCTCCTACAATGAGCAGTTCTTC.